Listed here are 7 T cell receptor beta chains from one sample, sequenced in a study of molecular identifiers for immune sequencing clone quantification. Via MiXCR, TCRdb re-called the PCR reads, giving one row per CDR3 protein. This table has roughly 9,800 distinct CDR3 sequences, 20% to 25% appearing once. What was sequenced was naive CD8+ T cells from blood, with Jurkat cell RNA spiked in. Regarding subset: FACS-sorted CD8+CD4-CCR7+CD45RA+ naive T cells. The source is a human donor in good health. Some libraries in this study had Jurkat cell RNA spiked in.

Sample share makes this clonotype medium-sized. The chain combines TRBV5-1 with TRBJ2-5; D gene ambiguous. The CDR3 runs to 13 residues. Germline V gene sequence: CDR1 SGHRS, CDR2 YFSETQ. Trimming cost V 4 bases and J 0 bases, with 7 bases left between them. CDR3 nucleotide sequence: TGCGCCAGCAGCACCGAAAACCAAGAGACCCAGTACTTC. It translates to CASSTENQETQYF. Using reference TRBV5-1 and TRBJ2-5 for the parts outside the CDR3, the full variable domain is KAGVTQTPRYLIKTRGQQVTLSCSPISGHRSVSWYQQTPGQGLQFLFEYFSETQRNKGNFPGRFSGRQFSNSRSEMNVSTLELGDSALYLCASSTENQETQYFGPGTRLLVL.

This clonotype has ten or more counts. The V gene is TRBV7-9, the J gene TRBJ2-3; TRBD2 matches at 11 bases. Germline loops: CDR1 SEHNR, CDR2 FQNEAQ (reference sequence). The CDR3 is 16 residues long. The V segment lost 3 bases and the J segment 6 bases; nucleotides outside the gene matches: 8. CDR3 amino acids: CASSLTTSGEEDTQYF. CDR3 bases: TGTGCCAGCAGCTTGACGACTAGCGGGGAGGAGGATACGCAGTATTTT.

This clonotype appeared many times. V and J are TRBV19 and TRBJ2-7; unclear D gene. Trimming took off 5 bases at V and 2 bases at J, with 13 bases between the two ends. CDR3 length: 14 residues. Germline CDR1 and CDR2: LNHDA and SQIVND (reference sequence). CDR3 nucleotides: TGTGCCAGTAGTCCGGTTAAGGGTACCTACGAGCAGTACTTC. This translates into CASSPVKGTYEQYF.

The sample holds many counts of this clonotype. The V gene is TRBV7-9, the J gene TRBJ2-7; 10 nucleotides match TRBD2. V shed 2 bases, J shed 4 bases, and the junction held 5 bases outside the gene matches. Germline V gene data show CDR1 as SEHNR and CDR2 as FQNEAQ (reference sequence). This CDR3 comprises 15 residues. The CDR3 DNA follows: TGTGCCAGCAGCTTACTGGCTAGCGGGGGTTACGAGCAGTACTTC. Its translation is CASSLLASGGYEQYF.

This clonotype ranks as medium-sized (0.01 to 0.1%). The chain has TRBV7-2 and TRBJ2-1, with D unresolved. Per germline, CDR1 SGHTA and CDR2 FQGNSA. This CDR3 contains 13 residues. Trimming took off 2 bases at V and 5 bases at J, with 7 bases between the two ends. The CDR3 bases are TGTGCCAGCAGCTTACAGACCCACAATGAGCAGTTCTTC. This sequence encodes CASSLQTHNEQFF.

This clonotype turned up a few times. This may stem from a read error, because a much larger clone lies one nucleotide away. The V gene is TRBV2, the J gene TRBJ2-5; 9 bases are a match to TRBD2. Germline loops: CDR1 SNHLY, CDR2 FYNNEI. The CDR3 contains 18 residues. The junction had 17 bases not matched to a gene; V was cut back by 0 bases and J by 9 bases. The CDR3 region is CASSEAAGLAGSMEPQYF. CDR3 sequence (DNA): TGTGCCAGCAGTGAAGCAGCGGGGCTAGCGGGGTCTATGGAGCCCCAGTACTTC.

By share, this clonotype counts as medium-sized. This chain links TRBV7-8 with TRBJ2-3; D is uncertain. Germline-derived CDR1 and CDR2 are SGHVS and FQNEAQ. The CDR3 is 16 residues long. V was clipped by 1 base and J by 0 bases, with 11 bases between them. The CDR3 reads CASSLVVAMSTDTQYF. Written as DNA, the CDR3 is TGTGCCAGCAGCTTAGTTGTAGCTATGAGCACAGATACGCAGTATTTT.